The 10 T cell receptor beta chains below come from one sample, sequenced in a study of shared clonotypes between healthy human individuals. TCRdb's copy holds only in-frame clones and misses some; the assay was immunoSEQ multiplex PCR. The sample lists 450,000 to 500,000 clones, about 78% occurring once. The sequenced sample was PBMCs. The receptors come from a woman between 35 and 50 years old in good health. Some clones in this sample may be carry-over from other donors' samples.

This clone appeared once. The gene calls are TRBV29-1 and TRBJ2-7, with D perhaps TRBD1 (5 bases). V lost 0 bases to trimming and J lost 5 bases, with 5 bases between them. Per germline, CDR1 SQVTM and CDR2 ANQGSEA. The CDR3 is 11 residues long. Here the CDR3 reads CSVEETDEQYF. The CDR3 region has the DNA TGCAGCGTTGAAGAGACAGACGAGCAGTACTTC.

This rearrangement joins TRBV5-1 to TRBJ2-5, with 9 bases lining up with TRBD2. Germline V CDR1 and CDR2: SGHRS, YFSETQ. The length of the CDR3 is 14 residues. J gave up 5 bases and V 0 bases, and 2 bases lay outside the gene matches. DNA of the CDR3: TGCGCCAGCAGCTTGGTAGCGGGAGACGAGACCCAGTACTTC. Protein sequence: CASSLVAGDETQYF.

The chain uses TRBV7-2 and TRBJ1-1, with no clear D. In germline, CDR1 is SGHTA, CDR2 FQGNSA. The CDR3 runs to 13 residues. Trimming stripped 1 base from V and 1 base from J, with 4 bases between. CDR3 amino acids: CASSLDPNTEAFF. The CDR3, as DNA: TGTGCCAGCAGCTTAGACCCGAACACTGAAGCTTTCTTT.

DNA for the CDR3: TGTGCCAGCACCCGGGGAGTTGAGCAGTTCTTC. Translation: CASTRGVEQFF. The chain has TRBV27 and TRBJ2-1, with D tentatively TRBD2 (5 bases). The V end was cut by 7 bases, the J end by 9 bases, with 10 bases between. The CDR3 spans 11 residues. CDR1 and CDR2 from the germline V gene are MNHEY and SMNVEV (reference sequence).

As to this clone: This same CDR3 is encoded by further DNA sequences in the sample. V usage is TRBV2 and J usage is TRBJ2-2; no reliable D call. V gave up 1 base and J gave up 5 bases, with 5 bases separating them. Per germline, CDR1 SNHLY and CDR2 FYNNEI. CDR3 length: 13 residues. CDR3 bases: TGTGCCAGCAGTGAAGTTGTGACCGGGGAGCTGTTTTTT. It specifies CASSEVVTGELFF.

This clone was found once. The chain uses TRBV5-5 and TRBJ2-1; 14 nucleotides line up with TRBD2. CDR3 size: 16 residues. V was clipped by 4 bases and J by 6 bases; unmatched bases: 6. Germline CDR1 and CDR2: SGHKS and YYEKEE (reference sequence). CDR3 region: CASSTGLAGVLNEQFF. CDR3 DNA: TGTGCCAGCAGCACGGGACTAGCGGGAGTACTCAATGAGCAGTTCTTC. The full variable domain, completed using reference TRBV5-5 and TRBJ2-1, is DAGVTQSPTHLIKTRGQQVTLRCSPISGHKSVSWYQQVLGQGPQFIFQYYEKEERGRGNFPDRFSARQFPNYSSELNVNALLLGDSALYLCASSTGLAGVLNEQFFGPGTRLTVL.

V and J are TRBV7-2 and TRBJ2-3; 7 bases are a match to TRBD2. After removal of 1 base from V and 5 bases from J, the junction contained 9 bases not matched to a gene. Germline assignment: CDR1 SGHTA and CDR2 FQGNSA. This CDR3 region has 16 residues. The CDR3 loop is CASSLGGGGGGDTQYF. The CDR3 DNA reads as TGTGCCAGCAGCTTAGGGGGCGGGGGAGGTGGAGATACGCAGTATTTT. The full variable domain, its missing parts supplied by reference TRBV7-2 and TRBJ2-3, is GAGVSQSPSNKVTEKGKDVELRCDPISGHTALYWYRQSLGQGLEFLIYFQGNSAPDKSGLPSDRFSAERTGGSVSTLTIQRTQQEDSAVYLCASSLGGGGGGDTQYFGPGTRLTVL.

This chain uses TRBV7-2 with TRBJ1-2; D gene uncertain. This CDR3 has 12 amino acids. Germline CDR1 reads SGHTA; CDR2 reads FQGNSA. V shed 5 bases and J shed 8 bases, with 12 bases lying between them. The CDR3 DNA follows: TGTGCCAGCAGCCTCCCCACGGGAGGCTACACCTTC. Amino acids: CASSLPTGGYTF.

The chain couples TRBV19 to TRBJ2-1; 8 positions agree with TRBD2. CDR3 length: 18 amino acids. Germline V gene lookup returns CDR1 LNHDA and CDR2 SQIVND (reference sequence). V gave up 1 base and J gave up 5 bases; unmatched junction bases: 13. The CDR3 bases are TGTGCCAGTAGTATAGGGGCGGGAGGCCTCGGCGGACACAATGAGCAGTTCTTC. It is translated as CASSIGAGGLGGHNEQFF.

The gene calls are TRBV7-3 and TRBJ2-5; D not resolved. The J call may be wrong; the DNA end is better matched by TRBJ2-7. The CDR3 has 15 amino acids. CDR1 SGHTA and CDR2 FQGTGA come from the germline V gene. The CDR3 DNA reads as TGTGCCAGCAGCTTATACCCCGCTCCCGAATACGAGCAGTACTTC. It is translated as CASSLYPAPEYEQYF.